This T cell receptor beta chain was captured in a study of cytomegalovirus exposure and HLA in healthy donors. Primers for the PCR totalled 60 Vbeta and 13 Jbeta. Authors' analysis steps: Among the unique TCR beta chains that a later analysis counted, 75 million to 85 million in all, about 10 million were shared. Generated by immunoSEQ multiplex PCR, the TCRdb table keeps only in-frame clones and is missing some. That table furnishes V, J and clone size, whereas the DNA furnished D and trimming. This table holds 36,000 or so clones, 84% found once. The CDR3 is 14 amino acids. V was pared by 3 bases and J by 5 bases, with 4 bases of the junction left unmatched. From germline, CDR1 is KGHSH and CDR2 LQKENI.

The sample consisted of PBMCs. The chain links TRBV18 to TRBJ1-1; the match to TRBD1 covers 9 bases. This clonotype was sampled from a young woman in good health and CMV-seronegative. The CDR3 nucleotides are TGTGCCAGCTCACCCGGACAGGGGCGAACTGAAGCTTTCTTT. This encodes CASSPGQGRTEAFF. The full variable domain, its missing parts supplied by reference TRBV18 and TRBJ1-1, is NAGVMQNPRHLVRRRGQEARLRCSPMKGHSHVYWYRQLPEEGLKFMVYLQKENIIDESGMPKERFSAEFPKEGPSILRIQQVVRGDSAAYFCASSPGQGRTEAFFGQGTRLTVV.